Listed here are 14 T cell receptor beta chains from one sample, sequenced in a study of control samples from healthy donors and cancer patients. Sequencing used immunoSEQ multiplex PCR; TCRdb keeps in-frame clones, though not all of them. The sample consists of over 100,000 clones, around nine tenths of them appearing once. Sequencing used blood. The receptors here all came from a woman in her forties or fifties in good health.

The rearrangement links TRBV18 to TRBJ1-6; D is possibly TRBD1 (5 bases). The length of the CDR3 is 13 residues. V shed 2 bases and J shed 7 bases, with 6 bases lying between them. From germline, CDR1 is KGHSH and CDR2 LQKENI. For the CDR3, the DNA is TGTGCCAGCTCACCAGACAGCAATTCACCCCTCCACTTT. Its protein product is CASSPDSNSPLHF.

This clone was recorded only once. This sequence joins TRBV6-2 or TRBV6-3 and TRBJ2-7, with 7 nucleotides matching TRBD1. This CDR3 spans 16 amino acids. Per germline, CDR1 MNHEY and CDR2 SVGEGT. Unmatched junction bases numbered 12, after V lost 5 bases and J lost 2 bases. The CDR3: CASSPNRGFPTYEQYF. The CDR3 region has the DNA TGTGCCAGCAGTCCAAACAGGGGATTTCCTACCTACGAGCAGTACTTC.

Here the CDR3 DNA reads TGTGCCAGTAGTATAATGCCGAACACTGAAGCTTTCTTT. Translating gives CASSIMPNTEAFF. The chain carries TRBV19 and TRBJ1-1, with D hard to call. The germline CDR1 and CDR2 sequences are LNHDA and SQIVND (reference sequence). There are 13 residues in the CDR3. The V gene lost 2 bases and the J gene lost 1 base, with 5 bases spanning the gap.

The rearrangement links TRBV30 to TRBJ2-2; 8 bases are a match to TRBD2. The CDR3 sequence is 14 residues long. Unmatched junction bases numbered 6, after V lost 5 bases and J lost 4 bases. Germline assignment: CDR1 GTSNPN and CDR2 SVGIG (reference sequence). DNA for the CDR3: TGTGCCTGGGACGGGAGGGCGGTCACCGGGGAGCTGTTTTTT. Encoded protein: CAWDGRAVTGELFF.

The gene calls are TRBV10-3 and TRBJ2-2, with a possible D match to TRBD1 (6 bases). In germline, CDR1 is ENHRY, CDR2 SYGVKD. Trimming pared 3 bases from V and 0 bases from J, leaving 8 bases between. CDR3 length equals 15 residues. This CDR3 is CAISDRDTNTGELFF. The CDR3 DNA reads as TGTGCCATCAGTGACCGGGACACGAACACCGGGGAGCTGTTTTTT.

This clone was recorded a few times. The rearrangement uses TRBV7-2 and TRBJ1-1; 7 nucleotides match TRBD1. The CDR3 runs to 14 residues. In germline, CDR1 is SGHTA, CDR2 FQGNSA. Trimming cost V 5 bases and J 5 bases; bases outside gene matches: 8. The CDR3 region is CASSPRNRGTEAFF. The CDR3 region has the DNA TGTGCCAGCAGCCCCCGTAACAGGGGAACTGAAGCTTTCTTT.

The rearrangement uses TRBV10-1 and TRBJ2-2; a weak D match, TRBD2 (5 bases). V dropped 6 bases and J dropped 2 bases, with 10 bases sitting between them. This CDR3 comprises 14 residues. Germline V lookup: CDR1 WNHNN, CDR2 SYGVQD (reference sequence). In DNA, the CDR3 is TGCGCCAGCAGGGCTAGCATAAACACCGGGGAGCTGTTTTTT. It encodes CASRASINTGELFF.

The CDR3 reads CASSLRTGMNTEAFF. As DNA, the CDR3 is TGTGCCAGCAGCTTGAGGACAGGGATGAACACTGAAGCTTTCTTT. The chain employs TRBV5-6 and TRBJ1-1; 8 nucleotides agree with TRBD1. The V segment lost 1 base and the J segment 0 bases; nucleotides outside the gene matches: 2. The CDR3 consists of 15 residues. Germline V gene sequence: CDR1 SGHDT, CDR2 YYEEEE.

The genes are TRBV12-5 and TRBJ1-6; D unclear. The ends were cut back, 3 bases at V and 10 bases at J, with 7 bases in the middle. The germline V gene encodes CDR1 LGHNT and CDR2 FRNRAP. This CDR3 has 12 amino acids. The CDR3 sequence is CASGLSGSPLHF. For the CDR3, the DNA is TGTGCTAGTGGTTTATCTGGATCACCCCTCCACTTT.

This chain joins TRBV20-1 and TRBJ1-4, with D unclear. CDR1 is DFQATT and CDR2 is SNEGSKA in the germline V gene (reference sequence). The CDR3 is made up of 11 amino acids. The V gene lost 5 bases and the J gene lost 13 bases, with 14 bases spanning the gap. As DNA, the CDR3 is TGCAGTGCTTCGAGGGTTTTTGGACTGTTTTTT. This sequence encodes CSASRVFGLFF.

The rearrangement links TRBV4-1 to TRBJ2-1, with a tentative D call TRBD1 (5 bases). With 0 bases removed from V and 3 bases from J, the gap between germline ends came to 12 bases. The CDR3 runs 16 residues. Germline CDR1 is MGHRA and CDR2 is YSYEKL. The CDR3 here is CASSQDWGSDYNEQFF. DNA of the CDR3: TGCGCCAGCAGCCAAGATTGGGGCTCGGACTACAATGAGCAGTTCTTC.

This clone was observed at least ten times. DNA of the CDR3: TGTGCCAGCAGTGACCGGGACAACACTGAAGCTTTCTTT. The encoded protein is CASSDRDNTEAFF. The genes are TRBV6-4 and TRBJ1-1, with TRBD1 as a possible D gene (5 bases). Germline CDR1 is MRHNA and CDR2 is SNTAGT. Trimming stripped 2 bases from V and 2 bases from J, with 6 bases between. The length of the CDR3 is 13 residues.

The CDR3 here is CASSYSPGSGNTIYF. In nucleotides, the CDR3 is TGTGCCAGCAGTTACTCCCCAGGGTCTGGAAACACCATATATTTT. The chain links TRBV6-5 to TRBJ1-3, with D maybe TRBD1 (5 bases). This CDR3 has 15 residues. V lost 0 bases to trimming and J lost 1 base, with 7 bases between them. The germline gives CDR1 MNHEY, CDR2 SVGAGI.

This clone was recorded only once. The J gene is TRBJ1-2, the V gene TRBV4-1; 8 bases match TRBD1. Germline CDR1 and CDR2: MGHRA and YSYEKL. V shed 4 bases, J shed 2 bases, and the junction held 3 bases outside the gene matches. The CDR3 runs to 14 residues. The CDR3 spells CASSPGGDNYGYTF. The CDR3 DNA reads TGCGCCAGCAGCCCAGGGGGCGACAACTATGGCTACACCTTC.